This TCR beta chain was sequenced during a study of PD-1 blockade in classical Hodgkin lymphoma (dated by TCRdb to 2018 to 2020). For the wider study: Nivolumab dosing was 3 mg/kg intravenously every 2 weeks, continuing until either disease progression or unacceptable toxicity. A peripheral blood immune signature of response to PD-1 blockade in classical Hodgkin lymphoma was defined using TCR beta sequencing and CyTOF. Overall study outcomes, separate from this receptor: CD4+ but not CD8+ TCR diversity rose significantly by C4D1 (p=0.0027 vs p=0.16), most apparent in complete responders (p=0.02). Only a single clinical trial cohort was studied, and what caused the repertoire differences, possibly disease activity or prior therapy, remained undefined. Lower diversity was observed in patients in whom nivolumab was started less than 1 year after ASCT, and these patients were excluded from later analyses so that confounding by immune reconstitution would be avoided. Baseline diversity similar to that of newly diagnosed patients was observed in trial patients achieving complete response, whereas significantly lower diversity was observed in partial responders and progressors. Baseline TCR diversity was reported as lower in newly diagnosed patients than in healthy donors, and lower still in relapsed/refractory patients.

From cysteine to phenylalanine, the CDR3 is 14 amino acids long. Kept here is only the CDR3 DNA, which spans 42 bases and is read in frame from base 1. The germline V gene (reference sequence) supplies CDR1 MNHNY and CDR2 SVGAGI. Trimming takes 7 bases from V and 6 bases from J, and the germline ends sit 16 bases apart. For this clone: Its target antigen remains unknown. One base away there is no much larger clone; base qualities are not given.

This specimen's time point label, per the study, means: cycle 2 day 1 (C2D1) of nivolumab. Every trial patient had relapsed after autologous stem cell transplantation, and cohorts A, B and C differed in prior brentuximab vedotin exposure. The trial cohort was composed of approximately 56 patients with relapsed/refractory classical Hodgkin lymphoma, for whom complete response, partial response or progressive disease was recorded as best overall response. Single-agent nivolumab was administered to trial patients in the multi-cohort phase II CheckMate 205 trial. An independent review committee assessed best overall response by applying the 2007 International Working Group response criteria. Trial PBMCs were obtained immediately prior to nivolumab initiation (C1D1) and on therapy at cycle 2 day 1 and cycle 4 day 1. Peripheral blood was collected in 8 mL Vacutainer Cell Preparation Tubes, from which PBMCs were isolated by centrifugation and then cryopreserved.

The Qiagen DNeasy kit was used to extract genomic DNA both from unsorted PBMCs and from the negatively selected CD4+ and CD8+ fractions. Using primers that anneal to V and J segments, immunoSEQ multiplex PCR amplified the TCR beta CDR3 regions. A synthetic immune receptor repertoire was used to minimize amplification bias, and any remaining bias was removed computationally after sequencing. The authors' analysis ran thus. Repertoire diversity was quantified as the Shannon entropy index using custom Python scripts. The unsorted, CD4+ and CD8+ repertoires were each analyzed separately, with the exception of combined analyses, where CD4+ and CD8+ sequences were merged in silico. A clone counted as expanded when the clone's frequency after treatment rose at least 2-fold relative to C1D1, and clones undetected at baseline were given a pseudocount of 0.5. Singleton clones were defined as clones with 0 or 1 copy at C1D1, and non-singleton clones were defined as clones with 2 or more copies. Clones expanded in unsorted samples were assigned a CD4+, CD8+ or unknown annotation through matching of protein sequences in sorted samples from the same patient. Wilcoxon tests on paired samples were used to test changes in diversity from C1D1 to C4D1. TCRdb holds this immuneACCESS table with in-frame rearrangements only. Some clones are missing; in checked studies, unresolved V genes explain under half, and the rest has no known cause. D and trimming were read from the DNA, whereas the V and J calls and clone size are those reported in that table. The sample has roughly 140,000 clones on record, 78% of them singletons. Roughly 9.8% of the sample rests with the top ten.

The V gene is TRBV6-6 and the J gene is TRBJ2-1, with no D gene named confidently. Sample: peripheral blood mononuclear cells (PBMCs), taken before the second cycle of nivolumab. The TCR originated in a human donor with classical Hodgkin lymphoma. The CDR3 protein: CASTGGEYANEQFF. The bases read TGTGCCAGCACCGGTGGGGAATACGCCAATGAGCAGTTCTTC.